This T cell receptor beta chain was captured by sequencing in a study of beta chain features in type 1 diabetes. On the study more broadly: All samples together contributed 85 million to 120 million sorted cells for examination. Notes on the study in general: The naive, central memory and Treg TCRB repertoires of patients appeared to be more similar to one another than those of healthy donors. The question left open here concerned HLA type influencing TCRB rearrangement. Across all four CD4+ subsets, people with type 1 diabetes showed modestly shorter TCRB CDR3s.

The sample holds a few counts of this clone. Its antigen is still unknown. cDNA synthesis used the whole RNA isolate, giving expressed TCRB sequences. Using immunoSEQ multiplex PCR, the repertoire was profiled, and TCRdb retains in-frame clones only, with some absent. Of about 160,000 clones in the sample, 7.5% to 8.5% are singletons; the top ten hold roughly 0.46%. The sequence was obtained from a man younger than 30 with type 1 diabetes. Sequencing was carried out using central memory CD4+ T cells from blood.

The CDR3 sequence: CASSLEGTGFQTQYF. The CDR3 bases are TGTGCCAGCAGCTTAGAGGGGACAGGGTTCCAGACCCAGTACTTC. This rearrangement joins TRBV11-2 to TRBJ2-5; 9 bases agree with TRBD1. The germline V gene has CDR1 SGHAT and CDR2 FQNNGV. The CDR3 is 15 amino acids. The V and J ends lost 0 bases and 6 bases, in that order; junction bases with no gene match: 5.